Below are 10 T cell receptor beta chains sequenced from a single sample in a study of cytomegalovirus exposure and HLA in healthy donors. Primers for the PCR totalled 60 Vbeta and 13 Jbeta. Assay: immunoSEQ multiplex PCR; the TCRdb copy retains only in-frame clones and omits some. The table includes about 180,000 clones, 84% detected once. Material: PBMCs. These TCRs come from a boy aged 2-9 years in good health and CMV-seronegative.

CDR3 region: CASSYVQGLWNEQFF. CDR3 sequence (DNA): TGTGCCAGCAGTTACGTACAGGGGTTGTGGAATGAGCAGTTCTTC. This chain joins TRBV6-5 and TRBJ2-1, with 7 bases matching TRBD1. The CDR3 totals 15 residues. Germline V gene data show CDR1 as MNHEY and CDR2 as SVGAGI. Trimming cost V 2 bases and J 7 bases; bases outside gene matches: 8.

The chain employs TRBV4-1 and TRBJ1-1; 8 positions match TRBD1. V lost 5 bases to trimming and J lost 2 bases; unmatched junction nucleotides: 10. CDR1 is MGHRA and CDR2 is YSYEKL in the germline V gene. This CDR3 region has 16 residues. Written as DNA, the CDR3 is TGCGCCAGCAGCTTAGGACAGGGCCCCTCAAACACTGAAGCTTTCTTT. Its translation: CASSLGQGPSNTEAFF.

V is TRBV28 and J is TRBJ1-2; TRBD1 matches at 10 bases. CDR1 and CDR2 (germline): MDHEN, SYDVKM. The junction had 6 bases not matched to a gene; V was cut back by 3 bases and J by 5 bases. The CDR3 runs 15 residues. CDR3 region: CASSFGTGVQYGYTF. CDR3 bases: TGTGCCAGCAGTTTCGGGACAGGGGTACAGTATGGCTACACCTTC.

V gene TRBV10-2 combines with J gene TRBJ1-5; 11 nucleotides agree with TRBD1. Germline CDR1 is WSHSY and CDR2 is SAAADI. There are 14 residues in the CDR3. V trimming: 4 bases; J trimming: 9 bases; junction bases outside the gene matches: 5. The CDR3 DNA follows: TGCGCCAGCAGTGCGGGACAGGGGGAAAGGCCCCAGCATTTT. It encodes CASSAGQGERPQHF.

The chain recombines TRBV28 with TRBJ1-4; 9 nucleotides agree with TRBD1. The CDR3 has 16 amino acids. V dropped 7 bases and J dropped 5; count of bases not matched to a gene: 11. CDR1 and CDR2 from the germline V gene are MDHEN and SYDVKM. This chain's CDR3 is CASNPVPGTGNEKLFF. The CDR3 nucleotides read TGTGCCAGCAATCCAGTTCCCGGGACAGGGAATGAAAAACTGTTTTTT.

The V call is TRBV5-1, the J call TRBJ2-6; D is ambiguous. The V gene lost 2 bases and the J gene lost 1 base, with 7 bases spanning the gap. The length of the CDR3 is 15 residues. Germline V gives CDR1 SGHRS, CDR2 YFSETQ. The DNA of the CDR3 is TGCGCCAGCAGCTTTCAGTTGTCTGGGGCCAACGTCCTGACTTTC. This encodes CASSFQLSGANVLTF.

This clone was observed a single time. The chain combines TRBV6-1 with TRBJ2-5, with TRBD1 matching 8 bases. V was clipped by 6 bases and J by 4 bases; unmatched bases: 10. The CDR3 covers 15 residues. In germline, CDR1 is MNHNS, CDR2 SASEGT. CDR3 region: CASRRHRGIGETQYF. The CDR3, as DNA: TGTGCCAGCAGACGCCACAGGGGGATAGGAGAGACCCAGTACTTC.

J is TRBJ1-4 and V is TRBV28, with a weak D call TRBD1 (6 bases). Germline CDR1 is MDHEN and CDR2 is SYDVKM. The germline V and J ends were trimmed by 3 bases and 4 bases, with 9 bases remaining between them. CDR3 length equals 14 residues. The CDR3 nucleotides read TGTGCCAGCAGTTTGACAGGTGATAATGAAAAACTGTTTTTT. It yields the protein CASSLTGDNEKLFF.

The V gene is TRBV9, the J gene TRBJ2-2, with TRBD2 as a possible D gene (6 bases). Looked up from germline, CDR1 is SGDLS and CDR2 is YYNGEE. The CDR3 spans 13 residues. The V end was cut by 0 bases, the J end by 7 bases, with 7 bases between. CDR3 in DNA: TGTGCCAGCAGCGTAGTGCGGGGCGGGGAGCTGTTTTTT. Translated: CASSVVRGGELFF. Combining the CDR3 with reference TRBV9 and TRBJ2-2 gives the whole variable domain DSGVTQTPKHLITATGQRVTLRCSPRSGDLSVYWYQQSLDQGLQFLIQYYNGEERAKGNILERFSAQQFPDLHSELNLSSLELGDSALYFCASSVVRGGELFFGEGSRLTVL.

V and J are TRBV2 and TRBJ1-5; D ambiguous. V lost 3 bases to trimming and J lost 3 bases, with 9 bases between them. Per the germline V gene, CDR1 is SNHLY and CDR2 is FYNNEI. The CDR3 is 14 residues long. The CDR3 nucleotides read TGTGCCAGCAGTGAGGACTCACCCAATCAGCCCCAGCATTTT. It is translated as CASSEDSPNQPQHF.